This TCR beta chain derives from a study of Graves' ophthalmopathy and Graves' hyperthyroidism. This clonotype was counted ten times or more. The authors amplified TCR beta CDR3 regions from RNA transcripts. Second-round multiplex PCR came after first-round RT-PCR with HTBI primers. TCRdb re-called the multiplex PCR reads with MiXCR, one entry per CDR3 protein. The repertoire consists of about 400,000 distinct CDR3 sequences, with 15% occurring once and the leading ten covering approximately 7%. Ophthalmopathy absent within 18 months of follow-up marked hyperthyroidism as stable. Diagnosis relied on clinical symptoms, serum thyroxine, TRAb, thyroid ultrasound and orbital computed tomography. The V gene end was trimmed by 5 bases and the J gene end by 5 bases; junction bases not matched to a gene: 7. In germline, CDR1 is SGHTA, CDR2 FQGNSA. The CDR3 is made up of 14 amino acids.

The sample comprised peripheral blood. The receptor's source is a woman younger than 35 with stable Graves' hyperthyroidism. This chain joins TRBV7-2 and TRBJ1-2, with TRBD1 matching 8 bases. The CDR3 coding sequence is TGTGCCAGCAGCCCGGACAGGGACGTATATGGCTACACCTTC. It codes for CASSPDRDVYGYTF. Full variable domain (outside the CDR3, taken from reference TRBV7-2 and TRBJ1-2): GAGVSQSPSNKVTEKGKDVELRCDPISGHTALYWYRQSLGQGLEFLIYFQGNSAPDKSGLPSDRFSAERTGGSVSTLTIQRTQQEDSAVYLCASSPDRDVYGYTFGSGTRLTVV.